The present TCR beta chain was sequenced within a study of sequential checkpoint blockade in melanoma. The repertoire was sequenced with immunoSEQ multiplex PCR; TCRdb's copy has only in-frame clones and lacks some. The sample carries about 5,700 clones, about 85% recorded once. This CDR3 is built from 14 residues. The germline CDR1 and CDR2 sequences are SGDLS and YYNGEE. Trimming removed 1 base at V and 1 base at J, with 5 bases between. Treatment given: randomized to nivolumab then ipilimumab (arm A) or the reverse (arm B). Patients had received no earlier DNA-damaging chemotherapy. Sequencing used CD8+ T cells sorted from blood (inferred from file names), obtained from a patient given nivolumab and ipilimumab in sequence. This TCR came from a human donor with melanoma. The chain joins TRBV9 to TRBJ2-2; D not resolved. The CDR3 sequence: CASSVNWNTGELFF. The DNA of the CDR3 is TGTGCCAGCAGCGTAAACTGGAACACCGGGGAGCTGTTTTTT.